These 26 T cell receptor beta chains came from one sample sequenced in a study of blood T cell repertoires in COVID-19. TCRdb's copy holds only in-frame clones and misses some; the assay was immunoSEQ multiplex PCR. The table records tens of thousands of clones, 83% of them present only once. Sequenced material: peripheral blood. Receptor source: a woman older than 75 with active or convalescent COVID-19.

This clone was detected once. CDR3 nucleotides: TGTGCCAGCTCACCCTTTAAAGCTGGGAGGGGAATAGAAGAAAAACTGTTTTTT. This codes for CASSPFKAGRGIEEKLFF. The genes are TRBV18 and TRBJ1-4, with TRBD1 as a possible D gene (5 bases). CDR1 is KGHSH, CDR2 LQKENI, per germline. The CDR3 consists of 18 residues. Trimming pared 3 bases from V and 8 bases from J, leaving 25 bases between.

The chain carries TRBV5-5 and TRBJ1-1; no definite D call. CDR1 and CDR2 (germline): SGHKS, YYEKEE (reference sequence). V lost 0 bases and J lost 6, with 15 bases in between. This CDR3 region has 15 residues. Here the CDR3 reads CASSLVNPLRAEAFF. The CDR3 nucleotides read TGTGCCAGCAGCTTGGTTAACCCTCTGAGGGCTGAAGCTTTCTTT.

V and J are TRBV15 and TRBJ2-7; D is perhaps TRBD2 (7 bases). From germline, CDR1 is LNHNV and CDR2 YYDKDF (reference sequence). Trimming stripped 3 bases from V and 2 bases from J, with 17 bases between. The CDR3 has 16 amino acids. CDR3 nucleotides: TGTGCCACCAGCAGGGGGGGGGCCCTAGCCGCCTACGAGCAGTACTTC. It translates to CATSRGGALAAYEQYF.

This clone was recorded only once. In DNA form, the CDR3 reads TGTGCCATCAGTGAGTCAGAATTAAGGACACCTAACTATGGCTACACCTTC. Encoded protein: CAISESELRTPNYGYTF. The V gene is TRBV10-3, the J gene TRBJ1-2, with D perhaps TRBD1 (5 bases). The CDR3 consists of 17 residues. CDR1 is ENHRY and CDR2 is SYGVKD in the germline V gene. The V end was cut by 0 bases, the J end by 0 bases, with 14 bases between.

In DNA form, the CDR3 reads TGTGCCAGCGCCTCGAGCGGTGGCTACACCTTC. Its protein is CASASSGGYTF. The rearrangement joins TRBV6-5 to TRBJ1-2; D unclear. This CDR3 spans 11 amino acids. Germline-derived CDR1 and CDR2 are MNHEY and SVGAGI. V was cut by 8 bases and J by 7 bases, with 11 bases left in between.

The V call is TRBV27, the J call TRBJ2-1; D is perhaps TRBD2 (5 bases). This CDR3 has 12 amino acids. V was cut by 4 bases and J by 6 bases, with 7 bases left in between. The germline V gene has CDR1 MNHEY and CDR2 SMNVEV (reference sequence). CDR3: CASSSRANEQFF. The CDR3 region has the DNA TGTGCCAGCAGTTCGAGGGCCAATGAGCAGTTCTTC.

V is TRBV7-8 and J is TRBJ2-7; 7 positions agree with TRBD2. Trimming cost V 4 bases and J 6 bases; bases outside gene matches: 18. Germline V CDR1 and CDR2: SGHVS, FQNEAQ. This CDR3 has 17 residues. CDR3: CASSSSRTTTSRGEQYF. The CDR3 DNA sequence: TGTGCCAGCAGCTCCTCGAGAACCACGACTAGCCGGGGCGAGCAGTACTTC.

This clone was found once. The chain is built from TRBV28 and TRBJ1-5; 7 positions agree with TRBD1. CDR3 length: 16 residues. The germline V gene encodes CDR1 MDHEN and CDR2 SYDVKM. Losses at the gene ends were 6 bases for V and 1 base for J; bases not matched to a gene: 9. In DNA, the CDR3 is TGTGCCAGCAGAGGACCAGGGGGTGGCAGCAATCAGCCCCAGCATTTT. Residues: CASRGPGGGSNQPQHF.

DNA of the CDR3: TGTGCCAGTAGTATTGCGGGACAGGGATTTTATAGCAATCAGCCCCAGCATTTT. This gives the protein CASSIAGQGFYSNQPQHF. V is TRBV19 and J is TRBJ1-5; 9 bases match TRBD1. Germline CDR1 is LNHDA and CDR2 is SQIVND (reference sequence). V shed 3 bases and J 0 bases; nucleotides not matched to a gene: 9. This CDR3 region has 18 residues. Based on the CDR3 plus reference TRBV19 and TRBJ1-5, the full variable domain is DGGITQSPKYLFRKEGQNVTLSCEQNLNHDAMYWYRQDPGQGLRLIYYSQIVNDFQKGDIAEGYSVSREKKESFPLTVTSAQKNPTAFYLCASSIAGQGFYSNQPQHFGDGTRLSIL.

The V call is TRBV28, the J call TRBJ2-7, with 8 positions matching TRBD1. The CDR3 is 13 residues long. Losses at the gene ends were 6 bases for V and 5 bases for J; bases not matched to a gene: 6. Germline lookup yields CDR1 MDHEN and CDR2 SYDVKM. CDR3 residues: CASSPGGIDEQYF. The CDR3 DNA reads TGTGCCAGCAGCCCAGGGGGCATCGACGAGCAGTACTTC. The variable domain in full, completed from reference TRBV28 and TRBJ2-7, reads DVKVTQSSRYLVKRTGEKVFLECVQDMDHENMFWYRQDPGLGLRLIYFSYDVKMKEKGDIPEGYSVSREKKERFSLILESASTNQTSMYLCASSPGGIDEQYFGPGTRLTVT.

The CDR3 sequence is CAISVSSGRDSYNEQFF. The CDR3 DNA reads TGTGCCATCAGTGTCTCTAGCGGGAGAGACTCCTACAATGAGCAGTTCTTC. V is TRBV10-3 and J is TRBJ2-1, with 10 bases identical to TRBD2. J gave up 0 bases and V 4 bases, and 6 bases lay outside the gene matches. The germline gives CDR1 ENHRY, CDR2 SYGVKD. CDR3 length: 17 residues.

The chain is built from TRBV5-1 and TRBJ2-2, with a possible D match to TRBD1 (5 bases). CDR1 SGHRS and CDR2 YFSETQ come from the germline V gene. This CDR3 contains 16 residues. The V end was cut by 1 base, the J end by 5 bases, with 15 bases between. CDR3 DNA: TGCGCCAGCAGCTTGATAGGTGGGGCTAGTACCGGGGAGCTGTTTTTT. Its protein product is CASSLIGGASTGELFF.

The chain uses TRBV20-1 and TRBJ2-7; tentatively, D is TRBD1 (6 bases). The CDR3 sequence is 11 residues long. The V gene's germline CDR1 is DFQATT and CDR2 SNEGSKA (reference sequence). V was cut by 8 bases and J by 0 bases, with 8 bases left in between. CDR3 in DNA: TGCAGTTCAGGGGTCTCCTACGAGCAGTACTTC. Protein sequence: CSSGVSYEQYF.

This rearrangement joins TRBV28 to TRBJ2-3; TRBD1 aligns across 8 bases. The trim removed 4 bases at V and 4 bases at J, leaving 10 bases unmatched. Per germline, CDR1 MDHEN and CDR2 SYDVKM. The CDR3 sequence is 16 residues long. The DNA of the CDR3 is TGTGCCAGCAGTTCTCCTGGGCAGGGGGCCGCAGATACGCAGTATTTT. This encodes CASSSPGQGAADTQYF. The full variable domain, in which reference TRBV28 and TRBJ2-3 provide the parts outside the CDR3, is DVKVTQSSRYLVKRTGEKVFLECVQDMDHENMFWYRQDPGLGLRLIYFSYDVKMKEKGDIPEGYSVSREKKERFSLILESASTNQTSMYLCASSSPGQGAADTQYFGPGTRLTVL.

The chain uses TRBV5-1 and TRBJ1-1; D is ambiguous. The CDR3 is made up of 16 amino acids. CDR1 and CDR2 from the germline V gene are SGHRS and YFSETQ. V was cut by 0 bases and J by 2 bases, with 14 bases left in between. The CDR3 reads CASSLGPPGSNTEAFF. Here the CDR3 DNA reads TGCGCCAGCAGCTTGGGACCGCCAGGATCTAACACTGAAGCTTTCTTT.

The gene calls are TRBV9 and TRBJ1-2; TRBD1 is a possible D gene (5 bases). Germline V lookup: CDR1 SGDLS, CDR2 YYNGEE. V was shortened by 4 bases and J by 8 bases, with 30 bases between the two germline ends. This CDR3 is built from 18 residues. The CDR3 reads CASSPQSTFGGTSGGYTF. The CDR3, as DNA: TGTGCCAGCAGCCCACAAAGTACCTTCGGCGGGACCTCTGGGGGCTACACCTTC.

CDR3 in amino acids: CASGGLEGNTEAFF. In DNA, the CDR3 is TGTGCCAGCGGGGGGTTGGAGGGGAACACTGAAGCTTTCTTT. This chain uses TRBV27 with TRBJ1-1, with TRBD1 as a possible D gene (5 bases). The ends were cut back, 8 bases at V and 1 base at J, with 14 bases in the middle. CDR3 length: 14 residues. From germline, CDR1 is MNHEY and CDR2 SMNVEV (reference sequence).

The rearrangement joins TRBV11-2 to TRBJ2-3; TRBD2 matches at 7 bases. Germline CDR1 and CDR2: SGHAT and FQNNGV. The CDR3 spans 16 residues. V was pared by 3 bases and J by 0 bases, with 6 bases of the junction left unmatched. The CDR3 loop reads CASSFRGGSSTDTQYF. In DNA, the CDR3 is TGTGCCAGCAGCTTTCGGGGCGGGAGTAGCACAGATACGCAGTATTTT.

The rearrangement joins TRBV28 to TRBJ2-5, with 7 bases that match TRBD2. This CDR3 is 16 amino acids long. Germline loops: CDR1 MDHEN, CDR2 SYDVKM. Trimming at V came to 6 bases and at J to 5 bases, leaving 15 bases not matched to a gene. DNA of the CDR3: TGTGCCAGCAGCGGGGCCGGGAGGAGAAAAGCGGAGACCCAGTACTTC. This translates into CASSGAGRRKAETQYF.

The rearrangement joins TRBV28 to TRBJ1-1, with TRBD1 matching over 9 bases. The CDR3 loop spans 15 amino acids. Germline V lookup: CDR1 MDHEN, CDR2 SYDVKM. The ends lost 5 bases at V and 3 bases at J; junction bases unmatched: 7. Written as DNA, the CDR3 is TGTGCCAGCAGTCCCCAGGACAGGGGATACACTGAAGCTTTCTTT. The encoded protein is CASSPQDRGYTEAFF.

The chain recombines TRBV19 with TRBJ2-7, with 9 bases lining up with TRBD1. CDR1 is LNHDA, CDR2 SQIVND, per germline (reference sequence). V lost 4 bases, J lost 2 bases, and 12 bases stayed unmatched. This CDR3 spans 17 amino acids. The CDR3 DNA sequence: TGTGCCAGTAGTAGAGGAACCGGGACAGGGACCCCCTACGAGCAGTACTTC. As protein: CASSRGTGTGTPYEQYF.

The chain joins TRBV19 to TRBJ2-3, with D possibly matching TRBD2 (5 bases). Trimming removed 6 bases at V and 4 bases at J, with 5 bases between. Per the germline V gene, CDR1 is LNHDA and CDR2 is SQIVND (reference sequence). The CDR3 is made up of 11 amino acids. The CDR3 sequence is CASREADTQYF. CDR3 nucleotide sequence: TGTGCCAGTAGGGAGGCAGATACGCAGTATTTT.

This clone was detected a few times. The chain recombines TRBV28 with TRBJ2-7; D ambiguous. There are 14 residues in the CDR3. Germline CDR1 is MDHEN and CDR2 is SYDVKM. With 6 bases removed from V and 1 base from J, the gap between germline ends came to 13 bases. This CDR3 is CASSLMTQSYEQYF. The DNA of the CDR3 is TGTGCCAGCAGCTTGATGACACAATCCTACGAGCAGTACTTC.

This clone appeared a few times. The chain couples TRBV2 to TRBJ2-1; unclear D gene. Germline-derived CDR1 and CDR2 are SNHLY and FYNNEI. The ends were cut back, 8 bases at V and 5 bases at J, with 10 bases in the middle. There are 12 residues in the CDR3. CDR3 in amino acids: CASFTVNNEQFF. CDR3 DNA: TGTGCCAGCTTTACAGTTAACAATGAGCAGTTCTTC.

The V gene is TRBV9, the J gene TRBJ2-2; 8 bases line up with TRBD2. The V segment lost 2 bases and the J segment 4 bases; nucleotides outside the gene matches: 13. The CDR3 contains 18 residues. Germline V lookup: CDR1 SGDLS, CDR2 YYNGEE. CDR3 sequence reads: CASSVGLGETVTTGELFF. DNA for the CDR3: TGTGCCAGCAGCGTGGGACTAGGGGAAACTGTCACCACCGGGGAGCTGTTTTTT.

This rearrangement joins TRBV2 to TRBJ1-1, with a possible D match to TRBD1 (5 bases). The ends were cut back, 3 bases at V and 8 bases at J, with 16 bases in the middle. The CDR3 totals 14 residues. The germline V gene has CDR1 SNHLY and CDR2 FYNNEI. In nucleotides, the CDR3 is TGTGCCAGCAGTGAGGGGCCGGACAAGAACGAAGCTTTCTTT. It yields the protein CASSEGPDKNEAFF.